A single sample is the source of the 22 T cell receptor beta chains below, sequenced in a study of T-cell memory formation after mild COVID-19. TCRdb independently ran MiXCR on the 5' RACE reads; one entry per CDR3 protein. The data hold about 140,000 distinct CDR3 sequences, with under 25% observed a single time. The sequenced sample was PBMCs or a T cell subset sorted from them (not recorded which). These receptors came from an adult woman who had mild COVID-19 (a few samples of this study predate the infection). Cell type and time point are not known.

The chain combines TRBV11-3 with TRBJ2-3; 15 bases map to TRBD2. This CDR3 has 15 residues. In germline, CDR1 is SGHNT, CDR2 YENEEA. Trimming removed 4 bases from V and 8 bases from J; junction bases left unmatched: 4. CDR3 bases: TGTGCCAGCAGCTCCCGGACTAGCGGGAGGGGTACGCAGTATTTT. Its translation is CASSSRTSGRGTQYF.

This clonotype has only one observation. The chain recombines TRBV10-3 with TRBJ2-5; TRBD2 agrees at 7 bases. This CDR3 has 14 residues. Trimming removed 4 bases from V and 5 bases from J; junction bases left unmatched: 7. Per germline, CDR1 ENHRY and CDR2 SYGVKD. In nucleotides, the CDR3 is TGTGCCATCAGTGGGGGGGGGGTCGCGGAGACCCAGTACTTC. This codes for CAISGGGVAETQYF.

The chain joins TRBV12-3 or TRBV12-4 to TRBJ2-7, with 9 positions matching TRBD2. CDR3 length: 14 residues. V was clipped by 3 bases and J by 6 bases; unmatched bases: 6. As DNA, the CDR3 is TGTGCCAGCAGTTTCTCACTAGCGGGTGTCGAGCAGTACTTC. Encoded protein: CASSFSLAGVEQYF.

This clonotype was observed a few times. CDR3 sequence (DNA): TGTGCCAGCAGCTCCGGAGCTGGAAGCACAGATACGCAGTATTTT. This encodes CASSSGAGSTDTQYF. The V and J genes are TRBV7-3 and TRBJ2-3; D ambiguous. Germline V lookup: CDR1 SGHTA, CDR2 FQGTGA. The CDR3 totals 15 residues. Trimming removed 4 bases from V and 0 bases from J, with 11 bases in between.

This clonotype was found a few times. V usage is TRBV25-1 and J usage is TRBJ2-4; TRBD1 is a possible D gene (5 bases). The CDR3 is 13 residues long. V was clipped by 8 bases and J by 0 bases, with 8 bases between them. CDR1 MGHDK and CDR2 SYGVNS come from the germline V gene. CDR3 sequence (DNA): TGTGCCAGCGGCAGGGTAGCCAAAAACATTCAGTACTTC. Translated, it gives CASGRVAKNIQYF.

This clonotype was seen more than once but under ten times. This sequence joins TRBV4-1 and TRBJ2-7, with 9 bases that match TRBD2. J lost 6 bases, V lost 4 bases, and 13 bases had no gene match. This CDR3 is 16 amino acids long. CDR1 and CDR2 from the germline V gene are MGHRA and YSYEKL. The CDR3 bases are TGCGCCAGCAGCCCTGAAGCGGGGGGCCCTCGGACCGAGCAGTACTTC. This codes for CASSPEAGGPRTEQYF.

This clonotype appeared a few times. In nucleotides, the CDR3 is TGTGCCAGCAGTTACTCGACAGGGCCCCATCTGTTCTTC. This encodes CASSYSTGPHLFF. The chain joins TRBV6-2 or TRBV6-3 to TRBJ2-1; 7 bases line up with TRBD1. From germline, CDR1 is MNHEY and CDR2 SVGEGT. The CDR3 sequence is 13 residues long. The ends lost 0 bases at V and 15 bases at J; junction bases unmatched: 8.

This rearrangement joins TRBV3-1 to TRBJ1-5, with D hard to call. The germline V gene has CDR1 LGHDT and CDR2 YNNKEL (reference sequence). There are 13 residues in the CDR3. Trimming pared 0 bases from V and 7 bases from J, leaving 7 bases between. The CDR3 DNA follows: TGTGCCAGCAGCCAAGATGGAAGCCAGCCCCAGCATTTT. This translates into CASSQDGSQPQHF.

The CDR3 DNA follows: TGTGCCAGCAGGGGGGATTCCTACGAGCAGTACTTC. It specifies CASRGDSYEQYF. This chain uses TRBV6-5 with TRBJ2-7, with D possibly called TRBD1 or TRBD2 (5 bases each). This CDR3 region has 12 residues. Germline V CDR1 and CDR2: MNHEY, SVGAGI. The ends were cut back, 6 bases at V and 1 base at J, with 7 bases in the middle.

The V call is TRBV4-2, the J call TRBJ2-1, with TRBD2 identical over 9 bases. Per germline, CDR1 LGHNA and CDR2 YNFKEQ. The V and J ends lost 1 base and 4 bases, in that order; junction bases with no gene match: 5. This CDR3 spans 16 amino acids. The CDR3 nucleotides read TGTGCCAGCAGCCAAGGGGCGGGAGGGACATACAATGAGCAGTTCTTC. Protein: CASSQGAGGTYNEQFF.

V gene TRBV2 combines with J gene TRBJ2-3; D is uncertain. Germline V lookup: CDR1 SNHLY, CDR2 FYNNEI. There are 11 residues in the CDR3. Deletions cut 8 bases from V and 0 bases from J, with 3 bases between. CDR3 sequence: CASGSTDTQYF. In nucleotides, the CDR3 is TGTGCCAGCGGAAGCACAGATACGCAGTATTTT.

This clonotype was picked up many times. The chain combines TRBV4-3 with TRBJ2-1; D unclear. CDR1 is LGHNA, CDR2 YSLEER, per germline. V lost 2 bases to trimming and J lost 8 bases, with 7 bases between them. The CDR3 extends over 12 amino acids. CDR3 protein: CASSQRRYEQFF. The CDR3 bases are TGCGCCAGCAGCCAACGGCGGTATGAGCAGTTCTTC.

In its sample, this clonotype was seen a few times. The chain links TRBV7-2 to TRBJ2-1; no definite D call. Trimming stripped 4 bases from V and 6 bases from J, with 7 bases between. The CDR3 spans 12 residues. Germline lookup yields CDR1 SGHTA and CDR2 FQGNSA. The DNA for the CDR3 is TGTGCCAGCAGCTCGGGCCCCAATGAGCAGTTCTTC. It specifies CASSSGPNEQFF.

Here the CDR3 DNA reads TGCAGTGCTACCCGGGCCCCCACAGATACGCAGTATTTT. Translating it yields CSATRAPTDTQYF. The rearrangement joins TRBV20-1 to TRBJ2-3; D uncertain. This CDR3 has 13 amino acids. CDR1 and CDR2 from the germline V gene are DFQATT and SNEGSKA (reference sequence). V lost 4 bases and J 2 bases, leaving 10 bases between the germline ends.

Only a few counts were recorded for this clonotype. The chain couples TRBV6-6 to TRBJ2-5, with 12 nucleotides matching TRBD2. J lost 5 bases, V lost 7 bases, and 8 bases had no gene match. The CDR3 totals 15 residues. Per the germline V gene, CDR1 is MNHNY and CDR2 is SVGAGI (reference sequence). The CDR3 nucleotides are TGTGCCAGCACCAGACTAGCGGGAGTTAAGGAGACCCAGTACTTC. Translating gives CASTRLAGVKETQYF.

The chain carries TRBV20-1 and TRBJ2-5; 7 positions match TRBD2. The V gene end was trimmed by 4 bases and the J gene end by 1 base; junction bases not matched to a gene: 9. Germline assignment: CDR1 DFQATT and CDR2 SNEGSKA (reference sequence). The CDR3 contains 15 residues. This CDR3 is CSAIEVAGAQETQYF. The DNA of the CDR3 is TGCAGTGCTATAGAGGTAGCGGGTGCCCAAGAGACCCAGTACTTC.

Here the CDR3 DNA reads TGCGCCAGCAGCTTGGCTCCTGACATTTTCTCCTACAATGAGCAGTTCTTC. It yields the protein CASSLAPDIFSYNEQFF. The V gene is TRBV5-1, the J gene TRBJ2-1; D is unclear. The CDR3 is 17 residues long. The V end was cut by 0 bases, the J end by 0 bases, with 13 bases between. Germline-derived CDR1 and CDR2 are SGHRS and YFSETQ.

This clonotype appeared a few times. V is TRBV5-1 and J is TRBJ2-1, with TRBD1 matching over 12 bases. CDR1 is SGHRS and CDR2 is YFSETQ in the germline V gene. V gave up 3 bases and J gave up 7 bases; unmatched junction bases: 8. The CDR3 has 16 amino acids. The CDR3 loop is CASSSPGQGARNEQFF. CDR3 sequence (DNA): TGCGCCAGCAGCTCCCCGGGACAGGGGGCGCGGAATGAGCAGTTCTTC.

DNA of the CDR3: TGCAGCGTTGACCCCGGACTAGCGGAATACACAGATACGCAGTATTTT. This sequence encodes CSVDPGLAEYTDTQYF. This chain joins TRBV29-1 and TRBJ2-3; 10 nucleotides align to TRBD2. The CDR3 spans 16 residues. V shed 3 bases and J 2 bases; nucleotides not matched to a gene: 8. Germline CDR1 SQVTM, CDR2 ANQGSEA.

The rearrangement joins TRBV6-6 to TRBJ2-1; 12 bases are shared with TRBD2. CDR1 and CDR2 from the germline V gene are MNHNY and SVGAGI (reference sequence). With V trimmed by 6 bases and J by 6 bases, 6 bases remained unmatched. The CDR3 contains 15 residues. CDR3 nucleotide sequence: TGTGCCAGCAGGCCCGGACTAGCGGGGATCAATGAGCAGTTCTTC. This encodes CASRPGLAGINEQFF.

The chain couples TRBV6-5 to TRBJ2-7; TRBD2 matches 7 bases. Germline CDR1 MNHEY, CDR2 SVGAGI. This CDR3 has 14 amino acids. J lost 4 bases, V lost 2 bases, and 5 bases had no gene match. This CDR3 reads CASSYRAGEYEQYF. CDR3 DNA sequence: TGTGCCAGCAGTTACAGGGCGGGGGAGTACGAGCAGTACTTC.

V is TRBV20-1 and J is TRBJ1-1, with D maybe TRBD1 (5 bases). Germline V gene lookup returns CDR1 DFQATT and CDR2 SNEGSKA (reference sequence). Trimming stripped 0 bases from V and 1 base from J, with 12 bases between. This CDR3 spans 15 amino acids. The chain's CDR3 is CSARDNFRGNTEAFF. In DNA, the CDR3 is TGCAGTGCTAGAGATAACTTTAGGGGGAACACTGAAGCTTTCTTT.